This section outlines one T cell receptor (beta chain) sequence together with its context. Its binding antigen is unknown. Per-base quality was not reported, and no clone a single base away is much larger than it. This record comes from a study of T cell responses to AZD1222 COVID-19 vaccine (dated by TCRdb to the early 2020s). About the study as a whole: AZD1222 recipients given second doses at about 4 weeks or at about 12 weeks were pooled, since spike-specific TCR depth and breadth were not found to differ between the two schedules. A total of under 250 trial participants underwent TCR sequencing, of whom 207 had received two doses of AZD1222 and roughly 26 had received two doses of the MenACWY control vaccine. Trial participants were enrolled into age subgroups of 18-55, 56-69 and 70-plus years, which contained 148, 28 and 57 TCR-sequenced participants, respectively. What the study reported, not specific to this receptor: Because no day 14 peak-response samples were available, the repertoires could be characterized only after the peak T cell response. After two AZD1222 doses, spike-specific TCR breadth and depth were significantly higher than at day 0 and than in MenACWY recipients. Conclusions about previously exposed vaccinees are limited because only six or seven AZD1222 recipients were SARS-CoV-2 seropositive at baseline. The 56-69-year group was small, and its depth increase did not reach significance, likely because of low power. The whole spike protein was spanned by vaccine-associated CD4 TCRs, and dominant responses were seen in regions 160-218 and 743-854. Most participants were white British and females outnumbered males, and the authors suggested that clonal diversity may have been underestimated. Reportedly, almost half of the unique spike-specific TCRs recognized epitopes lying outside the regions that are mutated in the B.1.351 and B.1.1.7 variants.

This specimen's time point label, per the study, means: baseline before first vaccination. Vaccinee samples came from UK trials COV001 and COV002, including a single-blind randomized controlled phase 2/3 trial of AZD1222 (ChAdOx1 nCoV-19) in healthy adults. For TCRbeta chain sequencing, PBMC samples from trial participants were taken at day 0 and at day 28 after the second dose. The CDR3 regions of human TCRbeta chains were subjected to immunosequencing. As for the original processing: Repertoire TCRs were checked for matches against a reference library of SARS-CoV-2-specific TCRs that had been generated using the MIRA antigen-specificity platform. Breadth meant the fraction of unique TCRs that were SARS-CoV-2-associated, whereas depth meant the fraction of total T cells that were SARS-CoV-2-associated. Using the MIRA data, each spike-specific TCR was mapped to the spike region that the TCR reacts to and placed in a CD4 or CD8 class. Log10-transformed breadth and depth values were compared by one-way ANOVA with Sidak's multiple comparisons tests. TCRdb holds this immuneACCESS table with in-frame rearrangements only. Some clones are missing; in checked studies, unresolved V genes explain under half, and the rest has no known cause. The V and J calls and clone size are taken from that table; D and trimming were inferred from the DNA. In this sample the table shows about 150,000 clones, less than 90% of which occur a single time. The top ten hold around 3% of the sample.

This receptor was taken from an adult in good health. This specimen consisted of peripheral blood, obtained on day 0 of AZD1222 vaccination.

The CDR3 region has the sequence CASSSTGRYNEQFF. In nucleotide form, the sequence is TGTGCCAGCAGTTCGACAGGGAGGTACAATGAGCAGTTCTTC. The chain was built from TRBV6-5 and TRBJ2-1; possibly the D gene is TRBD1, per 7 matching bases. Between the V and J ends, shortened by 4 bases and 4 bases respectively, the junction contains 11 bases. Its CDR3 holds 14 amino acids, cysteine through phenylalanine. Just the 42-base CDR3 DNA is kept, in frame starting at base 1. The germline V gene gives CDR1 as MNHEY and CDR2 as SVGAGI.